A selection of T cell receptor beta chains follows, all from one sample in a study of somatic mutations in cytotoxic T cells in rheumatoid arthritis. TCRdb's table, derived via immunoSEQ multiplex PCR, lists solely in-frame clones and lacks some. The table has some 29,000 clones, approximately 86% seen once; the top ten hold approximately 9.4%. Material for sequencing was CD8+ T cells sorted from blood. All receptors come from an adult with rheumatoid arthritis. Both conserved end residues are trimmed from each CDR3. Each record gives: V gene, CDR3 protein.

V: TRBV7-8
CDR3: ASSLPEGTGDFSEQF

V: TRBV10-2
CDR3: ASSGARDSRTEAF

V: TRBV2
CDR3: ASSEEEAGGYT

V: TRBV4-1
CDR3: ASSQVRGSNQPQH

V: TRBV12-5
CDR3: ASGLVQVGATDTQY

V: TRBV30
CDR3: AWSPAENSYEQY

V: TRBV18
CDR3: ASSPGTSGNSYEQY

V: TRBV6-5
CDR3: ASSYLASDEQF

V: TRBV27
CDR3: ASSSAGEAYEQY

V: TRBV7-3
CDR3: ASSPGQGVGGYT

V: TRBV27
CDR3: ASSPGTGYEQY

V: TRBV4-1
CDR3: ASSQAGTGELF

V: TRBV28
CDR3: ASTLSGTGGETQY

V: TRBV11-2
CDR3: ASSLDWGLAAGELF

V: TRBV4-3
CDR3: ASSQDRGPGQPQH

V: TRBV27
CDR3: ASSLSQSSYNSPLH

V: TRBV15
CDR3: ATSSPTENSYEQY

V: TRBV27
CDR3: ASSLLGGGGNQPQH

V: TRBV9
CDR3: ASSVEHLGQQY

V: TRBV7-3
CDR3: ASSSTTATNTGELF

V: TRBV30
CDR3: AWNLAGAGDTQY

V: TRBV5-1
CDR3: ASSSDDRYEQY

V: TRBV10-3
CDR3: AIRSDRGNEQY

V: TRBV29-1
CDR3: SGGQGYSYEQY

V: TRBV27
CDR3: ASSLSQNSPLH

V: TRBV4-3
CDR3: ASSQDPRGASNEKLF

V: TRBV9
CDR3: ASSATLGQGATDTQY

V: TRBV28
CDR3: ASSRDGGPQH

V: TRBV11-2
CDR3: ASSLAGGANEKLF

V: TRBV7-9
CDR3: ASSPEDSYEQY

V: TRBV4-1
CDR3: ASSPRLAGNYEQY

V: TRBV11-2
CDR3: ASSLGAGGQF

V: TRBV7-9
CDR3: ASSEGNQPQH

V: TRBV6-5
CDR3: ASSPVMNTEAF

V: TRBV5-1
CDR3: ASIGYGNEQF

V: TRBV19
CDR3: ASSMMDRANYGYT

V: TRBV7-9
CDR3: ASSASRYEQY

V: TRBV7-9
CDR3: ASSYATDTQY

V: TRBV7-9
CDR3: ASSFGRGHADTQY

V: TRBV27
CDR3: ASRPGLEYNEQF

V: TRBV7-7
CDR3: ASSLTHNTGELF

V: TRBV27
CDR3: ASSLGAGAYEQY

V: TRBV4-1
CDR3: ASSQALNTGELF

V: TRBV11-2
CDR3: ASSLGLAYEQY

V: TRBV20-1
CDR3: SAPNTGELF

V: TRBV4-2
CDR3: ASSQDRGEQY

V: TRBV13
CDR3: ASSGHANTGELF

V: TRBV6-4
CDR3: ASSVGLAGGLTDTQY

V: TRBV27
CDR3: ASSLSLGERFYGYT